This TCR beta chain came from a study of shared clonotypes between healthy human individuals. Findings and caveats of the study: Genetic and exposure-history diversity was limited by the small donor number. Shared across several donors were around 5% of the naive CD4 clonotypes.

Naive CD8 cells were CD45RO-negative, positively selected for CCR7, excluding terminally differentiated effector memory CD45RA+ cells. All donors qualified as healthy HIV-negative adults and had experienced no recent acute infections or vaccinations. A word on this clone: Its antigen is not identified.

With 3 bases clipped from V and 4 bases from J, the junction kept 6 bases outside the gene matches. This CDR3 is 15 amino acids long. CDR1 is MNHEY, CDR2 SMNVEV, per germline (reference sequence). Method: immunoSEQ multiplex PCR; TCRdb's copy keeps in-frame clones and lacks some. The sample shows hundreds of thousands of clones, 85% to 95% of them seen only once. Material for sequencing was naive CD8+ T cells sorted from blood. The receptor comes from a woman aged 25 to 39 in good health. J is TRBJ2-3 and V is TRBV27, with 8 nucleotides matching TRBD1. The CDR3 is CASSFGQGAADTQYF. The CDR3 DNA reads TGTGCCAGCAGTTTCGGGCAGGGGGCAGCAGATACGCAGTATTTT.